This is a list of T cell receptor beta chains from one sample in a study. MiXCR, applied by TCRdb to the 5' RACE reads, yields one record per CDR3 protein. Of 50,000 to 75,000 distinct CDR3 sequences in the sample, roughly 22% were seen once. Sequencing input: memory CD4+ T cells sorted from a lymph node. The receptors derive from a female donor with breast cancer. CDR3s include the opening cysteine and the closing phenylalanine or tryptophan. D genes are given only for firm matches. Rows may omit the clone size; those that give it use once, few, many or a size class.

clone size	D gene	V gene	J gene	CDR3 protein	CDR3 DNA
NA	NA	TRBV11-2	TRBJ2-3	CASSFGSGAGTQYF	TGTGCCAGCAGCTTTGGGTCGGGAGCAGGTACGCAGTATTTT
few	TRBD1	TRBV28	TRBJ2-6	CASRGGQVRSGANVLTF	TGTGCCAGCAGGGGCGGACAGGTCCGCTCTGGGGCCAACGTCCTGACTTTC
NA	NA	TRBV7-8	TRBJ2-1	CASSLRASPQQFF	TGTGCCAGCAGCCTTAGGGCTTCCCCTCAGCAGTTCTTC
NA	TRBD2	TRBV5-1	TRBJ2-3	CASRTSGASTDTQYF	TGCGCCAGCAGGACTAGCGGAGCTAGCACAGATACGCAGTATTTT
many	NA	TRBV28	TRBJ2-1	CASSSPNEQFF	TGTGCCAGCAGTTCCCCCAATGAGCAGTTCTTC
many	TRBD1	TRBV7-2	TRBJ1-4	CASAGGRDEKLFF	TGTGCCAGCGCAGGGGGCCGGGATGAAAAACTGTTTTTT
few	NA	TRBV7-2	TRBJ1-5	CASSLTSTGLNQPQHF	TGTGCCAGCAGCTTAACATCGACAGGTCTCAATCAGCCCCAGCATTTT
NA	TRBD2	TRBV5-1	TRBJ2-1	CASSNSIGTSGYNEQLF	TGCGCCAGCAGCAATTCGATCGGGACTAGCGGTTACAATGAGCAGCTCTTC
many	NA	TRBV30	TRBJ1-1	CAWRSGLFNTEAFF	TGTGCCTGGAGGTCGGGACTATTTAACACTGAAGCTTTCTTT
NA	NA	TRBV7-9	TRBJ2-6	CASSLNRISGANVLTF	TGTGCCAGCAGCTTAAACCGGATCTCTGGGGCCAACGTCCTGACTTTC
NA	NA	TRBV6-2/TRBV6-3	TRBJ1-1	CASPMWTAEAFF	TGTGCCAGCCCTATGTGGACCGCTGAAGCTTTCTTT
few	TRBD1	TRBV5-1	TRBJ1-1	CASRLTGAEAFF	TGCGCCAGCCGGCTGACAGGGGCTGAAGCTTTCTTT
many	TRBD1	TRBV18	TRBJ1-1	CASSPGGTGGPEAFF	TGTGCCAGCTCACCAGGAGGGACAGGGGGCCCTGAAGCTTTCTTT
NA	TRBD1	TRBV20-1	TRBJ1-2	CSARLSGGDYGYTF	TGCAGTGCTAGACTCTCAGGGGGGGACTATGGCTACACCTTC
NA	NA	TRBV7-2	TRBJ1-1	CASSLVAGGAFF	TGTGCCAGCAGCTTAGTGGCGGGTGGGGCTTTCTTT
NA	NA	TRBV5-1	TRBJ1-2	CASSLEGGPNYGYAF	TGCGCCAGCAGCTTGGAAGGCGGACCGAACTATGGCTACGCCTTC
NA	NA	TRBV10-3	TRBJ2-6	CAIDNSGANVLTF	TGTGCCATTGACAACTCTGGGGCCAACGTCCTGACTTTC